Listed here are 13 T cell receptor beta chains from one sample, sequenced in a study of T-cell reconstitution after alpha-beta-depleted transplantation in children. Library preparation (for TCRbeta) was performed with unique molecular identifiers. MiXCR was run by TCRdb on the PCR reads, yielding one entry per CDR3 protein. The repertoire has hundreds of thousands of distinct CDR3 sequences, about 26% of them found once; the top ten carry 2% to 3%. Sequencing was performed on PBMCs, taken before TCRalphabeta/CD19-depleted stem cell transplant. The receptors shown here come from a girl aged 2-15 years with Fanconi anemia, due to receive a stem cell transplant.

This clonotype was counted many times. V is TRBV12-3 or TRBV12-4 and J is TRBJ2-1, with 11 nucleotides matching TRBD2. There are 16 residues in the CDR3. With V trimmed by 6 bases and J by 7 bases, 11 bases remained unmatched. The CDR3 DNA is TGTGCCAGCAGCCCCCTACTAGCGGGAGCTGTGAATGAGCAGTTCTTC. Translated: CASSPLLAGAVNEQFF.

The J gene is TRBJ2-3, the V gene TRBV29-1; 9 bases fit TRBD2. Trimming took 2 bases from V and 11 from J; bases not matched to a gene: 8. Germline V gives CDR1 SQVTM, CDR2 ANQGSEA. This CDR3 is built from 13 residues. As DNA, the CDR3 is TGCAGCGTTGAAAAGGTTATAGCGGGAGTGCAGTATTTT. Its protein is CSVEKVIAGVQYF.

The sample holds a few counts of this clonotype. The V call is TRBV29-1, the J call TRBJ2-1, with TRBD2 matching 8 bases. Germline CDR1 reads SQVTM; CDR2 reads ANQGSEA. The CDR3 sequence is 15 residues long. Losses at the gene ends were 8 bases for V and 1 base for J; bases not matched to a gene: 10. The CDR3 sequence is CSIHFGGASYNEQFF. The DNA for the CDR3 is TGCAGCATTCACTTCGGGGGGGCATCCTACAATGAGCAGTTCTTC.

This clonotype was seen more than once but under ten times. The rearrangement links TRBV6-2 or TRBV6-3 to TRBJ1-4, with TRBD1 as a possible D gene (6 bases). In germline, CDR1 is MNHEY, CDR2 SVGEGT. This CDR3 has 12 residues. The V end was cut by 7 bases, the J end by 9 bases, with 12 bases between. The CDR3 DNA reads as TGTGCCAGCACCTCGGGACACCAAAAACTGTTTTTT. Translated, it gives CASTSGHQKLFF.

The chain carries TRBV27 and TRBJ2-1, with D perhaps matching TRBD2 (6 bases). Between the trimmed V and J ends, which lost 6 bases and 5 bases, there was a span of 14 bases. Germline CDR1 reads MNHEY; CDR2 reads SMNVEV (reference sequence). The CDR3 totals 14 residues. CDR3 bases: TGTGCCAGCAGCCCGGGACTCGATAACAATGAGCAGTTCTTC. Its translation: CASSPGLDNNEQFF.

The chain couples TRBV5-1 to TRBJ2-3, with 8 bases identical to TRBD1. Germline CDR1 and CDR2: SGHRS and YFSETQ. Trimming cost V 5 bases and J 2 bases; bases outside gene matches: 4. CDR3 length equals 14 residues. The CDR3, as DNA: TGCGCCAGCAGGACAGGGGACTTCACAGATACGCAGTATTTT. Translation: CASRTGDFTDTQYF. The full variable domain, rest sourced from reference TRBV5-1 and TRBJ2-3, is KAGVTQTPRYLIKTRGQQVTLSCSPISGHRSVSWYQQTPGQGLQFLFEYFSETQRNKGNFPGRFSGRQFSNSRSEMNVSTLELGDSALYLCASRTGDFTDTQYFGPGTRLTVL.

This clonotype was counted a single time. This sequence joins TRBV28 and TRBJ2-3; the match to TRBD2 covers 9 bases. This CDR3 region has 16 residues. V was clipped by 5 bases and J by 4 bases; unmatched bases: 10. Germline V gives CDR1 MDHEN, CDR2 SYDVKM. The CDR3 DNA reads TGTGCCAGCAGTACAGACCCGGTAGCGGGAGCAGATACGCAGTATTTT. Translated, it gives CASSTDPVAGADTQYF. The full variable domain, with the rest looked up from reference TRBV28 and TRBJ2-3, is DVKVTQSSRYLVKRTGEKVFLECVQDMDHENMFWYRQDPGLGLRLIYFSYDVKMKEKGDIPEGYSVSREKKERFSLILESASTNQTSMYLCASSTDPVAGADTQYFGPGTRLTVL.

This clonotype was seen many times. The CDR3 reads CSARLAGETQYF. DNA of the CDR3: TGCAGTGCTAGACTAGCGGGAGAGACCCAGTACTTC. The V gene is TRBV20-1, the J gene TRBJ2-5; 8 nucleotides line up with TRBD2. V shed 2 bases and J 4 bases; nucleotides not matched to a gene: 0. This CDR3 has 12 residues. CDR1 and CDR2 from the germline V gene are DFQATT and SNEGSKA (reference sequence).

This clonotype was observed many times. The chain has TRBV28 and TRBJ2-7; unclear D gene. Germline lookup yields CDR1 MDHEN and CDR2 SYDVKM. V was pared by 4 bases and J by 4 bases, with 14 bases between. This CDR3 comprises 14 residues. CDR3 in amino acids: CASSYPPLAYEQYF. The CDR3 bases are TGTGCCAGCAGTTATCCACCATTGGCTTACGAGCAGTACTTC.

This clonotype was seen a handful of times. The J gene is TRBJ2-3, the V gene TRBV6-5, with 7 positions matching TRBD2. The V and J ends lost 2 bases and 1 base, in that order; junction bases with no gene match: 6. Looked up from germline, CDR1 is MNHEY and CDR2 is SVGAGI. The CDR3 has 16 residues. The chain's CDR3 is CASSYGGLAGTDTQYF. The CDR3 DNA sequence: TGTGCCAGCAGTTACGGTGGGCTAGCGGGCACAGATACGCAGTATTTT.

This chain joins TRBV11-3 and TRBJ2-5, with TRBD2 identical over 8 bases. The CDR3 length is 15 residues. With 3 bases clipped from V and 5 bases from J, the junction kept 8 bases outside the gene matches. The V gene's germline CDR1 is SGHNT and CDR2 YENEEA. CDR3 in DNA: TGTGCCAGCAGCTTCTCGGGACTAGTAGACGAGACCCAGTACTTC. Translation: CASSFSGLVDETQYF.

The table lists this clonotype with a few counts. This rearrangement joins TRBV6-1 to TRBJ1-5, with 12 bases fitting TRBD1. CDR1 MNHNS and CDR2 SASEGT come from the germline V gene. The ends lost 6 bases at V and 7 bases at J; junction bases unmatched: 7. The CDR3 loop spans 15 amino acids. The CDR3 loop is CASRGQGAGYQPQHF. The CDR3 DNA reads as TGTGCCAGCAGGGGACAGGGGGCAGGATACCAGCCCCAGCATTTT.

V and J are TRBV7-2 and TRBJ2-1; possible D gene TRBD2, 5 bases. The germline V and J ends were trimmed by 4 bases and 9 bases, with 10 bases remaining between them. This CDR3 comprises 12 residues. Germline CDR1 is SGHTA and CDR2 is FQGNSA. DNA for the CDR3: TGTGCCAGCAGCTCCTCTAGCCTTGAGCAGTTCTTC. Protein sequence: CASSSSSLEQFF. The full variable domain, completed using reference TRBV7-2 and TRBJ2-1, is GAGVSQSPSNKVTEKGKDVELRCDPISGHTALYWYRQSLGQGLEFLIYFQGNSAPDKSGLPSDRFSAERTGGSVSTLTIQRTQQEDSAVYLCASSSSSLEQFFGPGTRLTVL.